The 7 T cell receptor beta chains below come from one sample, sequenced in a study of shared clonotypes between healthy human individuals. Sequencing was performed with immunoSEQ multiplex PCR; in TCRdb, only in-frame clones are kept and a portion is missing. The table shows approximately 2.1 million clones, with 80% to 95% occurring only once. The sequencing input was naive CD4+ T cells from PBMCs. Subset noted: CD45RA+ positively selected. The source of these receptors is a man younger than 35 in good health. Some clones in this sample may be carry-over from other donors' samples.

J is TRBJ2-7 and V is TRBV2; D is undetermined. From germline, CDR1 is SNHLY and CDR2 FYNNEI. The CDR3 is 13 residues long. V was clipped by 1 base and J by 5 bases, with 9 bases between them. In DNA, the CDR3 is TGTGCCAGCAGTGAAGGCACCCCTGACGAGCAGTACTTC. This encodes CASSEGTPDEQYF.

The V and J genes are TRBV6-1 and TRBJ2-7; 8 nucleotides line up with TRBD2. Unmatched junction bases numbered 9, after V lost 5 bases and J lost 3 bases. Germline lookup yields CDR1 MNHNS and CDR2 SASEGT. The length of the CDR3 is 15 residues. The CDR3, as DNA: TGTGCCAGCAGTTTGGAGGTAGCGGGATTCTACGAGCAGTACTTC. Translated: CASSLEVAGFYEQYF.

The V and J genes are TRBV4-1 and TRBJ1-5, with D hard to call. The germline V gene has CDR1 MGHRA and CDR2 YSYEKL. The CDR3 length is 16 residues. Trimming took off 0 bases at V and 2 bases at J, with 11 bases between the two ends. CDR3 amino acids: CASSQDRSLGNQPQHF. CDR3 DNA: TGCGCCAGCAGCCAAGATAGGTCCCTGGGCAATCAGCCCCAGCATTTT.

In the case of this clone: Distinct nucleotide sequences in the sample also encode this CDR3. The chain has TRBV9 and TRBJ1-2; D remains ambiguous. V dropped 0 bases and J dropped 2 bases, with 5 bases sitting between them. This CDR3 is built from 13 residues. CDR1 and CDR2 (germline): SGDLS, YYNGEE. The CDR3 nucleotides are TGTGCCAGCAGCGTAGGGCAGAACTATGGCTACACCTTC. It specifies CASSVGQNYGYTF.

The chain couples TRBV11-3 to TRBJ2-1, with unresolved D. Trimming pared 2 bases from V and 0 bases from J, leaving 8 bases between. Germline CDR1 is SGHNT and CDR2 is YENEEA. The CDR3 consists of 15 residues. The CDR3 loop is CASSLRKGSYNEQFF. The CDR3 bases are TGTGCCAGCAGCTTACGAAAGGGCTCCTACAATGAGCAGTTCTTC. Looking up the rest from reference TRBV11-3 and TRBJ2-1 gives the full variable domain: EAGVVQSPRYKIIEKKQPVAFWCNPISGHNTLYWYLQNLGQGPELLIRYENEEAVDDSQLPKDRFSAERLKGVDSTLKIQPAELGDSAVYLCASSLRKGSYNEQFFGPGTRLTVL.

In DNA, the CDR3 is TGCAGCGGTGGGCCGACGAACACTGAAGCTTTCTTT. This gives the protein CSGGPTNTEAFF. The V gene is TRBV29-1, the J gene TRBJ1-1, with D hard to call. CDR3 length: 12 amino acids. Germline CDR1 is SQVTM and CDR2 is ANQGSEA. Trimming removed 7 bases from V and 1 base from J, with 10 bases in between.

Here the CDR3 DNA reads TGCGCCAGCAGCTTGGAGGGACAGGCGGCCTACAATGAGCAGTTCTTC. Translated: CASSLEGQAAYNEQFF. V usage is TRBV5-1 and J usage is TRBJ2-1, with 8 bases matching TRBD1. V lost 0 bases and J lost 2; bases outside the gene matches: 4. Germline CDR1 and CDR2: SGHRS and YFSETQ. This CDR3 region has 16 residues.